Sequencing of this T cell receptor beta chain was carried out in a study of regulatory T cells in long-lasting Graves disease. Looking at the study overall: For a period under 3 months, newly diagnosed Graves' patients had taken antithyroid drugs. Study-wide findings and caveats: Accuracy might have suffered from few samples.

Arm-PCR of CDR3 regions and iRepertoire HTBI primers were the basis on which TCR beta libraries were built. Via MiXCR, TCRdb re-called the multiplex PCR reads, giving one row per CDR3 protein. The sample lists just over 600,000 distinct CDR3 sequences; 16% were seen once. Stated time point: newly diagnosed GD, antithyroid drugs for less than 3 months. There was RNA extracted from PBMCs, and the TCR library was made from it. For this clonotype: What it binds is unknown.

Trimming removed 7 bases from V and 11 bases from J, with 15 bases in between. This CDR3 contains 13 residues. Germline CDR1 and CDR2: MDHEN and SYDVKM. These data also featured in a second study, about T cells in Graves' hyperthyroidism and ophthalmopathy. That paper states: Blood samples included most of the expanded thyroid clonotypes exceeding 0.001. Separation of ophthalmopathy from stable hyperthyroidism was achieved by a 13 V-J model.

The chain is built from TRBV28 and TRBJ1-6; D gene uncertain. The receptor was derived from a young woman with Graves disease. The sample consisted of peripheral blood mononuclear cells (PBMCs), taken at new diagnosis, from a patient treated with antithyroid drugs. The CDR3 sequence: CASISSRLPPLHF. As DNA, the CDR3 is TGTGCCAGCATTTCAAGTCGGCTTCCACCCCTCCACTTT.